The 15 T cell receptor beta chains in this list originate from one sample, sequenced in a study of human T cells and chemical hapten exposure. Unfractionated whole blood was the source from which total RNA was extracted. TCRdb redid the calling of the 5' RACE reads with MiXCR, one entry per CDR3 protein. The table shows tens of thousands of distinct CDR3 sequences, with around a sixth occurring only once. The receptors were gathered from a female donor in good health.

The chain recombines TRBV20-1 with TRBJ1-1, with 7 bases aligning to TRBD1. This CDR3 contains 14 residues. V shed 5 bases, J shed 0 bases, and the junction held 6 bases outside the gene matches. Germline CDR1 reads DFQATT; CDR2 reads SNEGSKA (reference sequence). CDR3 DNA sequence: TGCAGTGCTCCTCAAACAGGGGTGAACACTGAAGCTTTCTTT. As protein: CSAPQTGVNTEAFF.

The chain combines TRBV20-1 with TRBJ1-2; possible D gene TRBD1, 6 bases. There are 14 residues in the CDR3. Germline-derived CDR1 and CDR2 are DFQATT and SNEGSKA (reference sequence). Trimming pared 0 bases from V and 8 bases from J, leaving 16 bases between. In nucleotides, the CDR3 is TGCAGTGCTAGAGAGAACAGGGTAGCGGAAGGCTACACCTTC. This encodes CSARENRVAEGYTF.

The V gene is TRBV11-2, the J gene TRBJ2-7, with TRBD1 matching 7 bases. V was clipped by 1 base and J by 6 bases; unmatched bases: 6. This CDR3 is 14 amino acids long. The germline V gene has CDR1 SGHAT and CDR2 FQNNGV. CDR3 amino acids: CASSLVQGVGEQYF. The CDR3, as DNA: TGTGCCAGCAGCTTAGTTCAGGGGGTGGGCGAGCAGTACTTC.

The sample holds a few counts of this clonotype. The chain joins TRBV5-5 to TRBJ1-2; D call uncertain. V was pared by 1 base and J by 2 bases, with 9 bases between. Germline values: CDR1 SGHKS, CDR2 YYEKEE (reference sequence). The CDR3 runs 14 residues. The CDR3 spells CASSLTEANYGYTF. In DNA, the CDR3 is TGTGCCAGCAGCTTGACCGAGGCAAACTATGGCTACACCTTC.

Only a few counts were recorded for this clonotype. The chain joins TRBV12-3 or TRBV12-4 to TRBJ1-1; no clear D. The CDR3 has 13 amino acids. The V gene lost 0 bases and the J gene lost 3 bases, with 5 bases spanning the gap. The CDR3 sequence is CASSLALDTEAFF. In DNA, the CDR3 is TGTGCCAGCAGTTTAGCGCTAGACACTGAAGCTTTCTTT.

In this sample, this clonotype turned up a few times. The V and J genes are TRBV7-9 and TRBJ2-3; a weak D match, TRBD2 (6 bases). CDR1 and CDR2 (germline): SEHNR, FQNEAQ (reference sequence). V was cut by 4 bases and J by 4 bases, with 12 bases left in between. CDR3 length: 14 residues. The CDR3 is CASSWGVKADTQYF. In DNA, the CDR3 is TGTGCCAGCAGCTGGGGGGTCAAGGCAGATACGCAGTATTTT. Filled out from reference TRBV7-9 and TRBJ2-3, the complete variable domain reads DTGVSQNPRHKITKRGQNVTFRCDPISEHNRLYWYRQTLGQGPEFLTYFQNEAQLEKSRLLSDRFSAERPKGSFSTLEIQRTEQGDSAMYLCASSWGVKADTQYFGPGTRLTVL.

The chain joins TRBV28 to TRBJ2-4; TRBD2 is a possible D gene (5 bases). CDR1 is MDHEN and CDR2 is SYDVKM in the germline V gene. The CDR3 contains 17 residues. The germline V and J ends were trimmed by 5 bases and 4 bases, with 21 bases remaining between them. The CDR3 spells CASSPRGPTGPKNIQYF. Written as DNA, the CDR3 is TGTGCCAGCAGTCCCCGCGGGCCCACCGGCCCGAAAAACATTCAGTACTTC.

This chain links TRBV30 with TRBJ2-2, with unresolved D. The V and J ends lost 5 bases and 3 bases respectively, with 16 bases between them. CDR3 size: 15 residues. CDR1 and CDR2 (germline): GTSNPN, SVGIG (reference sequence). CDR3 loop: CAWAYRRVDTGELFF. The CDR3 nucleotides are TGTGCCTGGGCTTATCGTCGGGTTGACACCGGGGAGCTGTTTTTT.

This clonotype was observed a handful of times. This chain links TRBV6-2 or TRBV6-3 with TRBJ1-1; D uncertain. The germline V and J ends were trimmed by 3 bases and 5 bases, with 16 bases remaining between them. This CDR3 is built from 15 residues. CDR1 and CDR2 from the germline V gene are MNHEY and SVGEGT. The CDR3 nucleotides are TGTGCCAGCAGTTATGTCCTAAGGGTGAGGACTGAAGCTTTCTTT. Amino acid sequence: CASSYVLRVRTEAFF.

This clonotype was detected a few times. The chain combines TRBV4-3 with TRBJ2-2, with D uncertain. This CDR3 has 16 amino acids. Trimming took 2 bases from V and 1 from J, leaving 11 bases between them. Germline CDR1 reads LGHNA; CDR2 reads YSLEER. The CDR3 nucleotides are TGCGCCAGCAGCCAATATATAAACCTGAACACCGGGGAGCTGTTTTTT. It encodes CASSQYINLNTGELFF.

This clonotype was picked up a small number of times. The J gene is TRBJ1-6, the V gene TRBV5-6; 8 positions match TRBD1. Germline values: CDR1 SGHDT, CDR2 YYEEEE. The CDR3 has 16 amino acids. V shed 4 bases, J shed 5 bases, and the junction held 8 bases outside the gene matches. The CDR3 bases are TGTGCCAGCAGCCCTGACAGGGGAAGGGATAATTCACCCCTCCACTTT. As protein: CASSPDRGRDNSPLHF.

This sequence joins TRBV28 and TRBJ1-2; 9 nucleotides agree with TRBD1. The germline gives CDR1 MDHEN, CDR2 SYDVKM. Losses at the gene ends were 10 bases for V and 5 bases for J; bases not matched to a gene: 5. This CDR3 is built from 12 residues. CDR3 sequence: CATDRGTYGYTF. CDR3 sequence (DNA): TGTGCCACGGACAGGGGTACTTATGGCTACACCTTC.

The J gene is TRBJ1-2, the V gene TRBV3-1; no definite D call. Deletions cut 0 bases from V and 2 bases from J, with 10 bases between. The CDR3 totals 15 residues. From germline, CDR1 is LGHDT and CDR2 YNNKEL (reference sequence). In DNA, the CDR3 is TGTGCCAGCAGCCAAGATGCCTTAAGGAACTATGGCTACACCTTC. The encoded protein is CASSQDALRNYGYTF.

The chain has TRBV4-1 and TRBJ1-1; D uncertain. V lost 4 bases and J 10 bases, leaving 25 bases between the germline ends. The germline gives CDR1 MGHRA, CDR2 YSYEKL. The CDR3 totals 16 residues. The CDR3 sequence: CASSRGVRERGPGAFF. The CDR3 coding sequence is TGCGCCAGCAGCCGGGGAGTTCGGGAAAGAGGCCCCGGAGCTTTCTTT.

This clonotype was counted only a few times. The chain joins TRBV2 to TRBJ2-7; perhaps TRBD2 as D (6 bases). This CDR3 is built from 12 residues. Germline CDR1 and CDR2: SNHLY and FYNNEI. Trimming cost V 6 bases and J 5 bases, with 11 bases left between them. CDR3 protein: CASSRDSHEQYF. The DNA for the CDR3 is TGTGCCAGCAGCAGGGACTCGCACGAGCAGTACTTC.